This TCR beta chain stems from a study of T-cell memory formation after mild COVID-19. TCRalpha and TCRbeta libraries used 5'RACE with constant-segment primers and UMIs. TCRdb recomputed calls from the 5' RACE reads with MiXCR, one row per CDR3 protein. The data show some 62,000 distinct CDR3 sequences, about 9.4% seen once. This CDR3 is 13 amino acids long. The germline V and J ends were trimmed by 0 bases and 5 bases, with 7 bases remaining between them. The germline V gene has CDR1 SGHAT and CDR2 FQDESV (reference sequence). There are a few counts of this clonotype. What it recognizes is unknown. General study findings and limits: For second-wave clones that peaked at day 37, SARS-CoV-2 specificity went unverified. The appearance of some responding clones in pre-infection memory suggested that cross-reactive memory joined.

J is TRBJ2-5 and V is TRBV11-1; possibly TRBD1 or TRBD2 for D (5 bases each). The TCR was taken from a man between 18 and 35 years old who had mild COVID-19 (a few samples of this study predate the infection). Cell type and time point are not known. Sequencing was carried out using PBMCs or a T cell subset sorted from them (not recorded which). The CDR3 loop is CASSLAGAETQYF. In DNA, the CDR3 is TGTGCCAGCAGCTTAGCCGGGGCGGAGACCCAGTACTTC.